This T cell receptor (beta chain) was found in a study of blood T cell repertoires in COVID-19. The overall study: Samples taken during acute and convalescent COVID-19 were collected in the United States, Italy and Spain. Sample material is recorded as cDNA or gDNA derived from T cells, B-cell-depleted T cells, or PBMCs.

This clone was counted a few times. Authors' methods: Reference gene primers were amplified, and this amplification served to estimate nucleated cell counts. Profiled with immunoSEQ multiplex PCR; TCRdb holds only in-frame clones, not every one. V and J calls and clone size follow that table, whereas D and trimming were derived from the DNA. This table has 270,000 or so clones, about nine tenths appearing once. The CDR3 runs to 13 residues. J gave up 7 bases and V 2 bases, and 3 bases lay outside the gene matches. Germline V gives CDR1 MNHNY, CDR2 SVGAGI (reference sequence). The source of this sequence is a woman aged 25 to 39 with active or convalescent COVID-19. The chain links TRBV6-6 to TRBJ1-1; 8 bases fit TRBD1. The sequenced sample consisted of peripheral blood. The CDR3, as DNA: TGTGCCAGCAGTTACGGACAGGGAATTGAAGCTTTCTTT. Its protein is CASSYGQGIEAFF.